Shown below are 29 T cell receptor beta chains from a single sample sequenced in a study of T cell repertoires in ileal Crohn's disease. Time point described: neoterminal ileum biopsy at postoperative endoscopy, about 6 months after surgery. The method was immunoSEQ multiplex PCR; TCRdb's version includes in-frame clones alone and lacks a portion of them. This table has more than 10,000 clones, 70% to 80% appearing once. The sequenced sample consisted of ileal tissue. Receptor source: an adult with Crohn's disease.

In this sample, this clone turned up a few times. The CDR3 nucleotides read TGCGCCAGCAGCCAAGATGAGACAGGGGGCTACGAGCAGTACTTC. This encodes CASSQDETGGYEQYF. V usage is TRBV4-3 and J usage is TRBJ2-7; the match to TRBD1 covers 9 bases. Germline CDR1 and CDR2: LGHNA and YSLEER. CDR3 length: 15 amino acids. V trimming: 0 bases; J trimming: 3 bases; junction bases outside the gene matches: 3.

In regard to this clone: This sample also contains other DNA sequences that code for the same CDR3. The chain couples TRBV2 to TRBJ1-1; no firm D call. V gave up 3 bases and J gave up 1 base, with 9 bases separating them. Germline CDR1 is SNHLY and CDR2 is FYNNEI. This CDR3 spans 14 amino acids. The CDR3 here is CASSEIRGNTEAFF. CDR3 DNA: TGTGCCAGCAGTGAGATCAGAGGGAACACTGAAGCTTTCTTT.

The chain joins TRBV6-5 to TRBJ1-5; TRBD1 matches at 8 bases. The germline CDR1 and CDR2 sequences are MNHEY and SVGAGI. This CDR3 comprises 14 residues. The junction had 3 bases not matched to a gene; V was cut back by 4 bases and J by 4 bases. The chain's CDR3 is CASSLRQGNQPQHF. The DNA for the CDR3 is TGTGCCAGCAGTTTAAGACAGGGGAATCAGCCCCAGCATTTT.

J is TRBJ1-2 and V is TRBV2, with D uncertain. This CDR3 region has 14 residues. Germline V gives CDR1 SNHLY, CDR2 FYNNEI. Trimming removed 10 bases at V and 7 bases at J, with 22 bases between. This chain's CDR3 is CATILLEGRGGYTF. The CDR3 DNA follows: TGTGCCACCATACTCTTAGAGGGAAGAGGTGGCTACACCTTC. Looking up the rest from reference TRBV2 and TRBJ1-2 gives the full variable domain: EPEVTQTPSHQVTQMGQEVILRCVPISNHLYFYWYRQILGQKVEFLVSFYNNEISEKSEIFDDQFSVERPDGSNFTLKIRSTKLEDSAMYFCATILLEGRGGYTFGSGTRLTVV.

In its sample, this clone was seen once. This chain links TRBV7-9 with TRBJ2-7; 9 positions match TRBD1. There are 14 residues in the CDR3. Germline V gene data show CDR1 as SEHNR and CDR2 as FQNEAQ (reference sequence). J lost 5 bases, V lost 5 bases, and 7 bases had no gene match. The CDR3 here is CASSLTRDRDEQYF. As DNA, the CDR3 is TGTGCCAGCAGCCTCACCCGGGACAGGGACGAGCAGTACTTC.

V gene TRBV2 combines with J gene TRBJ1-1; 8 bases fit TRBD1. J was trimmed by 6 bases and V by 5 bases; bases with no gene match: 17. CDR1 and CDR2 from the germline V gene are SNHLY and FYNNEI. This CDR3 is built from 17 residues. Written as DNA, the CDR3 is TGTGCCAGCAGTACCGGACAGGGTAAAGAGGGCAACTCTGAAGCTTTCTTT. Translated, it gives CASSTGQGKEGNSEAFF.

In its sample, this clone was seen once. The rearrangement joins TRBV5-1 to TRBJ2-1; 13 nucleotides agree with TRBD2. Trimming at V came to 0 bases and at J to 10 bases, leaving 13 bases not matched to a gene. The CDR3 has 18 amino acids. The V gene's germline CDR1 is SGHRS and CDR2 YFSETQ. CDR3 loop: CASSLAGEGTSGAGEQFF. CDR3 nucleotide sequence: TGCGCCAGCAGCTTGGCCGGAGAGGGGACTAGCGGGGCGGGGGAGCAGTTCTTC.

This sequence joins TRBV5-1 and TRBJ2-7; unclear D gene. V was shortened by 0 bases and J by 0 bases, with 7 bases between the two germline ends. Per germline, CDR1 SGHRS and CDR2 YFSETQ. The length of the CDR3 is 14 residues. CDR3 amino acids: CASSLGHSSYEQYF. The CDR3 DNA reads as TGCGCCAGCAGCTTGGGACACAGCTCCTACGAGCAGTACTTC.

The chain recombines TRBV5-5 with TRBJ2-2, with a possible D match to TRBD2 (5 bases). Germline V CDR1 and CDR2: SGHKS, YYEKEE (reference sequence). The CDR3 runs to 13 residues. The germline V and J ends were trimmed by 3 bases and 5 bases, with 8 bases remaining between them. CDR3 nucleotides: TGTGCCAGCAGCTGGGAGTGGACCGGGGAGCTGTTTTTT. This translates into CASSWEWTGELFF.

A few counts support this clone. The chain uses TRBV7-2 and TRBJ1-2, with TRBD1 matching over 7 bases. The J segment lost 7 bases and the V segment lost 5 bases, leaving 7 bases of the junction unmatched. This CDR3 comprises 13 residues. Germline assignment: CDR1 SGHTA and CDR2 FQGNSA. CDR3 coding DNA: TGTGCCAGCAGCCAATACAGGGGCCGTGGCTACACCTTC. Amino acid sequence: CASSQYRGRGYTF.

The chain carries TRBV5-4 and TRBJ2-1; no definite D call. Trimming shortened V by 3 bases and J by 1 base, and 5 bases separated the two germline ends. This CDR3 spans 13 amino acids. Germline CDR1 SGHNT, CDR2 YYREEE (reference sequence). The CDR3 region is CASSSKSYNEQFF. The CDR3 nucleotides read TGTGCCAGCAGCTCTAAATCCTACAATGAGCAGTTCTTC.

The rearrangement joins TRBV9 to TRBJ1-3, with 7 bases identical to TRBD1. V shed 4 bases and J 3 bases; nucleotides not matched to a gene: 4. Germline CDR1 and CDR2: SGDLS and YYNGEE. The CDR3 length is 14 residues. CDR3 loop: CASSTTGSGNTIYF. CDR3 in DNA: TGTGCCAGCAGCACGACAGGGAGTGGAAACACCATATATTTT. The variable domain in full, with the rest retrieved from reference TRBV9 and TRBJ1-3, is DSGVTQTPKHLITATGQRVTLRCSPRSGDLSVYWYQQSLDQGLQFLIQYYNGEERAKGNILERFSAQQFPDLHSELNLSSLELGDSALYFCASSTTGSGNTIYFGEGSWLTVV.

V is TRBV11-2 and J is TRBJ2-2; TRBD1 matches at 12 bases. This CDR3 is built from 16 residues. Germline CDR1 reads SGHAT; CDR2 reads FQNNGV. V was clipped by 5 bases and J by 5 bases; unmatched bases: 6. CDR3 in amino acids: CASSPPGQGATGELFF. CDR3 in DNA: TGTGCCAGCAGCCCCCCGGGACAGGGGGCAACCGGGGAGCTGTTTTTT.

The CDR3 reads CASSPDIKRGGLHWQYF. DNA of the CDR3: TGTGCCAGTAGTCCGGACATCAAGCGGGGGGGCCTTCATTGGCAGTACTTC. The rearrangement links TRBV19 to TRBJ2-7; 10 bases are shared with TRBD2. The CDR3 length is 17 residues. V trimming: 5 bases; J trimming: 9 bases; junction bases outside the gene matches: 19. CDR1 is LNHDA, CDR2 SQIVND, per germline (reference sequence).

The V and J genes are TRBV6-5 and TRBJ1-1, with 9 bases that match TRBD1. The V segment lost 8 bases and the J segment 1 base; nucleotides outside the gene matches: 2. CDR3 length: 13 amino acids. The germline V gene encodes CDR1 MNHEY and CDR2 SVGAGI. Here the CDR3 reads CASRTGENTEAFF. The CDR3 nucleotides are TGTGCCAGCCGGACAGGGGAGAACACTGAAGCTTTCTTT.

The chain combines TRBV7-2 with TRBJ2-1, with a tentative D call TRBD2 (7 bases). Trimming took 1 base from V and 10 from J, leaving 14 bases between them. The germline CDR1 and CDR2 sequences are SGHTA and FQGNSA. CDR3 length: 14 residues. The CDR3 protein is CASSLGGGRPEQFF. DNA for the CDR3: TGTGCCAGCAGCTTAGGCGGGGGCCGTCCCGAGCAGTTCTTC.

This clone was detected once. This chain links TRBV6-1 with TRBJ2-7; D not certain. The germline gives CDR1 MNHNS, CDR2 SASEGT. Trimming removed 4 bases at V and 2 bases at J, with 6 bases between. The CDR3 consists of 12 residues. CDR3 protein: CASSVPAYEQYF. The CDR3 bases are TGTGCCAGCAGTGTCCCAGCCTACGAGCAGTACTTC.

Only one count was recorded for this clone. The chain links TRBV7-3 to TRBJ1-2; D gene unclear. CDR1 is SGHTA and CDR2 is FQGTGA in the germline V gene. This CDR3 has 17 amino acids. Between the trimmed V and J ends, which lost 2 bases and 1 base, there was a span of 17 bases. The CDR3, as DNA: TGTGCCAGCAGCTTATCCAACGCGCCCACGGTTAACTATGGCTACACCTTC. The encoded protein is CASSLSNAPTVNYGYTF. The variable domain in full, with the rest retrieved from reference TRBV7-3 and TRBJ1-2, is GAGVSQTPSNKVTEKGKYVELRCDPISGHTALYWYRQSLGQGPEFLIYFQGTGAADDSGLPNDRFFAVRPEGSVSTLKIQRTERGDSAVYLCASSLSNAPTVNYGYTFGSGTRLTVV.

About this clone itself: Other DNA sequences within the sample encode an identical CDR3. The chain couples TRBV5-1 to TRBJ2-2; D not certain. This CDR3 is built from 14 residues. The germline CDR1 and CDR2 sequences are SGHRS and YFSETQ. V was shortened by 2 bases and J by 4 bases, with 9 bases between the two germline ends. CDR3 sequence (DNA): TGCGCCAGCAGCTTAGTCCCGGGCACCGGGGAGCTGTTTTTT. It is translated as CASSLVPGTGELFF.

The CDR3: CASSFIGVVHEQFF. The CDR3 DNA reads as TGCGCCAGCAGCTTTATAGGGGTCGTGCATGAGCAGTTCTTC. This chain joins TRBV5-1 and TRBJ2-1; D may be TRBD1 (5 bases). The CDR3 totals 14 residues. The V gene lost 2 bases and the J gene lost 8 bases, with 14 bases spanning the gap. Germline CDR1 reads SGHRS; CDR2 reads YFSETQ.

V is TRBV19 and J is TRBJ1-5; the match to TRBD1 covers 11 bases. With 5 bases clipped from V and 6 bases from J, the junction kept 3 bases outside the gene matches. CDR1 is LNHDA, CDR2 SQIVND, per germline (reference sequence). This CDR3 has 14 amino acids. CDR3 amino acids: CASSQGTGGQPQHF. The CDR3 coding sequence is TGTGCCAGTAGTCAAGGGACAGGGGGTCAGCCCCAGCATTTT.

The V call is TRBV2, the J call TRBJ1-2; D remains unclear. Germline V CDR1 and CDR2: SNHLY, FYNNEI. V lost 3 bases and J 4 bases, leaving 12 bases between the germline ends. The CDR3 runs to 14 residues. In DNA, the CDR3 is TGTGCCAGCAGTGAGGAGGGTAAGGGCTATGGCTACACCTTC. Translated, it gives CASSEEGKGYGYTF.

This clone was found a few times. The V gene is TRBV6-5, the J gene TRBJ2-7; 9 bases match TRBD1. Germline assignment: CDR1 MNHEY and CDR2 SVGAGI. This CDR3 spans 15 amino acids. The junction had 9 bases not matched to a gene; V was cut back by 5 bases and J by 4 bases. This CDR3 reads CASSPRQGERYEQYF. CDR3 in DNA: TGTGCCAGCAGTCCGCGACAGGGGGAGCGATACGAGCAGTACTTC.

A few counts support this clone. V gene TRBV7-2 combines with J gene TRBJ2-7; 8 bases line up with TRBD1. Germline V gives CDR1 SGHTA, CDR2 FQGNSA. This CDR3 region has 15 residues. Losses at the gene ends were 5 bases for V and 5 bases for J; bases not matched to a gene: 11. The CDR3 region is CASSPVGTGFHEQYF. The CDR3 coding sequence is TGTGCCAGCAGCCCCGTGGGGACAGGTTTTCACGAGCAGTACTTC. The entire variable domain, with the rest obtained from reference TRBV7-2 and TRBJ2-7, is as follows: GAGVSQSPSNKVTEKGKDVELRCDPISGHTALYWYRQSLGQGLEFLIYFQGNSAPDKSGLPSDRFSAERTGGSVSTLTIQRTQQEDSAVYLCASSPVGTGFHEQYFGPGTRLTVT.

The sample holds a few counts of this clone. The genes are TRBV6-5 and TRBJ1-4; D ambiguous. Trimming pared 9 bases from V and 4 bases from J, leaving 15 bases between. The CDR3 is 14 amino acids. CDR1 MNHEY and CDR2 SVGAGI come from the germline V gene. CDR3: CASRRVDVNEKLFF. The DNA of the CDR3 is TGTGCCAGTCGGCGGGTGGACGTTAATGAAAAACTGTTTTTT.

The rearrangement joins TRBV19 to TRBJ1-6; 10 bases are shared with TRBD1. The V gene end was trimmed by 5 bases and the J gene end by 9 bases; junction bases not matched to a gene: 10. Germline V CDR1 and CDR2: LNHDA, SQIVND (reference sequence). There are 16 residues in the CDR3. CDR3: CASSLPTGGLGSPLHF. The CDR3 coding sequence is TGTGCCAGTAGTCTCCCGACAGGGGGCTTGGGTTCACCCCTCCACTTT.

This sequence joins TRBV7-9 and TRBJ2-3, with TRBD2 identical over 9 bases. Looked up from germline, CDR1 is SEHNR and CDR2 is FQNEAQ (reference sequence). The length of the CDR3 is 18 residues. Trimming took 5 bases from V and 2 from J; bases not matched to a gene: 14. CDR3 sequence (DNA): TGTGCCAGCAGCCCTCTTGCTCGGCTAGCGGGGAACACAGATACGCAGTATTTT. Its protein product is CASSPLARLAGNTDTQYF. Combining the CDR3 with reference TRBV7-9 and TRBJ2-3 gives the whole variable domain DTGVSQNPRHKITKRGQNVTFRCDPISEHNRLYWYRQTLGQGPEFLTYFQNEAQLEKSRLLSDRFSAERPKGSFSTLEIQRTEQGDSAMYLCASSPLARLAGNTDTQYFGPGTRLTVL.

This clone was recorded a few times. V and J are TRBV4-1 and TRBJ2-2; 7 bases are a match to TRBD1. Germline assignment: CDR1 MGHRA and CDR2 YSYEKL. With 0 bases clipped from V and 7 bases from J, the junction kept 5 bases outside the gene matches. This CDR3 is built from 15 residues. CDR3 sequence reads: CASSQETGIRGELFF. In nucleotides, the CDR3 is TGCGCCAGCAGCCAAGAGACAGGGATTCGCGGGGAGCTGTTTTTT.

V usage is TRBV11-3 and J usage is TRBJ2-2; D not resolved. Trimming cost V 4 bases and J 3 bases, with 6 bases left between them. This CDR3 region has 13 residues. From germline, CDR1 is SGHNT and CDR2 YENEEA. This CDR3 reads CASSSTYTGELFF. The CDR3 nucleotides read TGTGCCAGCAGCTCGACTTACACCGGGGAGCTGTTTTTT. Based on the CDR3 plus reference TRBV11-3 and TRBJ2-2, the full variable domain is EAGVVQSPRYKIIEKKQPVAFWCNPISGHNTLYWYLQNLGQGPELLIRYENEEAVDDSQLPKDRFSAERLKGVDSTLKIQPAELGDSAVYLCASSSTYTGELFFGEGSRLTVL.